Following are 9 T cell receptor beta chains from one sample sequenced in a study of CD8 T cells in ankylosing spondylitis. Overall study results and limits: The study identified a TCR beta motif of roughly eight highly homologous variants that appeared characteristic of ankylosing spondylitis blood.

No antigens are known for them. TCRdb itself ran the 5' RACE reads through MiXCR, one entry per CDR3 protein. The profile shows about 480,000 distinct CDR3 sequences, more than 15% of them singletons. The specimen was blood, either unsorted or a sorted T cell fraction (not recorded which). These receptors originate from a male donor with ankylosing spondylitis.

The chain links TRBV18 to TRBJ2-1, with D perhaps being TRBD1 or TRBD2 (6 bases each). V gave up 3 bases and J gave up 5 bases, with 14 bases separating them. Germline V gives CDR1 KGHSH, CDR2 LQKENI. This CDR3 has 15 residues. CDR3 in amino acids: CASSPQGTGDNEQFF. In DNA form, the CDR3 reads TGTGCCAGCTCACCCCAGGGGACGGGGGACAATGAGCAGTTCTTC. The full variable domain, rest sourced from reference TRBV18 and TRBJ2-1, is NAGVMQNPRHLVRRRGQEARLRCSPMKGHSHVYWYRQLPEEGLKFMVYLQKENIIDESGMPKERFSAEFPKEGPSILRIQQVVRGDSAAYFCASSPQGTGDNEQFFGPGTRLTVL.

CDR3 in amino acids: CASSQDRNSPLHF. The CDR3 bases are TGTGCCAGCAGCCAAGATCGAAATTCACCCCTCCACTTT. The chain combines TRBV3-1 with TRBJ1-6, with no clear D. Trimming shortened V by 0 bases and J by 7 bases, and 4 bases separated the two germline ends. CDR3 length: 13 residues. CDR1 and CDR2 from the germline V gene are LGHDT and YNNKEL (reference sequence).

This clonotype was observed at least ten times. This chain joins TRBV2 and TRBJ2-7; maybe TRBD2 (5 bases). Trimming took 7 bases from V and 6 from J, leaving 19 bases between them. The CDR3 extends over 14 amino acids. In germline, CDR1 is SNHLY, CDR2 FYNNEI. The CDR3 is CASKVRLADGEQYF. The DNA of the CDR3 is TGTGCCAGCAAGGTTCGTCTAGCTGACGGCGAGCAGTACTTC.

The V gene is TRBV2, the J gene TRBJ1-3; possibly TRBD1 for D (5 bases). The CDR3 contains 14 residues. CDR1 and CDR2 (germline): SNHLY, FYNNEI. V lost 10 bases, J lost 2 bases, and 15 bases lay in between. CDR3 region: CATSFDRPGNTIYF. In DNA, the CDR3 is TGTGCCACCAGCTTCGACAGACCTGGAAACACCATATATTTT.

This chain connects TRBV9 to TRBJ1-3; TRBD1 agrees at 7 bases. Germline loops: CDR1 SGDLS, CDR2 YYNGEE. Unmatched junction bases numbered 0, after V lost 0 bases and J lost 0 bases. The CDR3 consists of 15 residues. The chain's CDR3 is CASSVGDSSGNTIYF. The CDR3 DNA follows: TGTGCCAGCAGCGTAGGGGACAGCTCTGGAAACACCATATATTTT.

This clonotype was counted between two and nine times. The genes are TRBV19 and TRBJ2-5, with no clear D. The germline V gene has CDR1 LNHDA and CDR2 SQIVND (reference sequence). The V end was cut by 4 bases, the J end by 5 bases, with 14 bases between. This CDR3 comprises 14 residues. CDR3 protein: CASSNWGSYETQYF. The CDR3 DNA is TGTGCCAGTAGTAATTGGGGATCGTATGAGACCCAGTACTTC.

This clonotype was picked up many times. V gene TRBV29-1 combines with J gene TRBJ1-2, with D perhaps TRBD1 (6 bases). The V end lost 6 bases, the J end lost 3 bases, and 14 bases lay between the germline ends. This CDR3 contains 13 residues. CDR1 is SQVTM, CDR2 ANQGSEA, per germline. For the CDR3, the DNA is TGCAGCGTAGCTACAGGGATCGACTATGGCTACACCTTC. This gives the protein CSVATGIDYGYTF.

This clonotype showed up just a few times. This chain links TRBV2 with TRBJ2-3; TRBD1 or TRBD2 may be the D gene (5 bases each). The V gene lost 5 bases and the J gene lost 3 bases, with 12 bases spanning the gap. The CDR3 is 14 amino acids. The germline V gene encodes CDR1 SNHLY and CDR2 FYNNEI. CDR3 protein: CASSRDAATDTQYF. The CDR3 DNA is TGTGCCAGCAGTCGGGACGCCGCGACAGATACGCAGTATTTT.

CDR3 protein: CASSRRDWNTEAFF. CDR3 DNA sequence: TGTGCCAGCAGTCGCCGGGACTGGAACACTGAAGCTTTCTTT. The chain combines TRBV6-1 with TRBJ1-1; D perhaps matches TRBD1 (5 bases). CDR1 and CDR2 from the germline V gene are MNHNS and SASEGT. V was clipped by 5 bases and J by 1 base, with 11 bases between them. This CDR3 has 14 amino acids.